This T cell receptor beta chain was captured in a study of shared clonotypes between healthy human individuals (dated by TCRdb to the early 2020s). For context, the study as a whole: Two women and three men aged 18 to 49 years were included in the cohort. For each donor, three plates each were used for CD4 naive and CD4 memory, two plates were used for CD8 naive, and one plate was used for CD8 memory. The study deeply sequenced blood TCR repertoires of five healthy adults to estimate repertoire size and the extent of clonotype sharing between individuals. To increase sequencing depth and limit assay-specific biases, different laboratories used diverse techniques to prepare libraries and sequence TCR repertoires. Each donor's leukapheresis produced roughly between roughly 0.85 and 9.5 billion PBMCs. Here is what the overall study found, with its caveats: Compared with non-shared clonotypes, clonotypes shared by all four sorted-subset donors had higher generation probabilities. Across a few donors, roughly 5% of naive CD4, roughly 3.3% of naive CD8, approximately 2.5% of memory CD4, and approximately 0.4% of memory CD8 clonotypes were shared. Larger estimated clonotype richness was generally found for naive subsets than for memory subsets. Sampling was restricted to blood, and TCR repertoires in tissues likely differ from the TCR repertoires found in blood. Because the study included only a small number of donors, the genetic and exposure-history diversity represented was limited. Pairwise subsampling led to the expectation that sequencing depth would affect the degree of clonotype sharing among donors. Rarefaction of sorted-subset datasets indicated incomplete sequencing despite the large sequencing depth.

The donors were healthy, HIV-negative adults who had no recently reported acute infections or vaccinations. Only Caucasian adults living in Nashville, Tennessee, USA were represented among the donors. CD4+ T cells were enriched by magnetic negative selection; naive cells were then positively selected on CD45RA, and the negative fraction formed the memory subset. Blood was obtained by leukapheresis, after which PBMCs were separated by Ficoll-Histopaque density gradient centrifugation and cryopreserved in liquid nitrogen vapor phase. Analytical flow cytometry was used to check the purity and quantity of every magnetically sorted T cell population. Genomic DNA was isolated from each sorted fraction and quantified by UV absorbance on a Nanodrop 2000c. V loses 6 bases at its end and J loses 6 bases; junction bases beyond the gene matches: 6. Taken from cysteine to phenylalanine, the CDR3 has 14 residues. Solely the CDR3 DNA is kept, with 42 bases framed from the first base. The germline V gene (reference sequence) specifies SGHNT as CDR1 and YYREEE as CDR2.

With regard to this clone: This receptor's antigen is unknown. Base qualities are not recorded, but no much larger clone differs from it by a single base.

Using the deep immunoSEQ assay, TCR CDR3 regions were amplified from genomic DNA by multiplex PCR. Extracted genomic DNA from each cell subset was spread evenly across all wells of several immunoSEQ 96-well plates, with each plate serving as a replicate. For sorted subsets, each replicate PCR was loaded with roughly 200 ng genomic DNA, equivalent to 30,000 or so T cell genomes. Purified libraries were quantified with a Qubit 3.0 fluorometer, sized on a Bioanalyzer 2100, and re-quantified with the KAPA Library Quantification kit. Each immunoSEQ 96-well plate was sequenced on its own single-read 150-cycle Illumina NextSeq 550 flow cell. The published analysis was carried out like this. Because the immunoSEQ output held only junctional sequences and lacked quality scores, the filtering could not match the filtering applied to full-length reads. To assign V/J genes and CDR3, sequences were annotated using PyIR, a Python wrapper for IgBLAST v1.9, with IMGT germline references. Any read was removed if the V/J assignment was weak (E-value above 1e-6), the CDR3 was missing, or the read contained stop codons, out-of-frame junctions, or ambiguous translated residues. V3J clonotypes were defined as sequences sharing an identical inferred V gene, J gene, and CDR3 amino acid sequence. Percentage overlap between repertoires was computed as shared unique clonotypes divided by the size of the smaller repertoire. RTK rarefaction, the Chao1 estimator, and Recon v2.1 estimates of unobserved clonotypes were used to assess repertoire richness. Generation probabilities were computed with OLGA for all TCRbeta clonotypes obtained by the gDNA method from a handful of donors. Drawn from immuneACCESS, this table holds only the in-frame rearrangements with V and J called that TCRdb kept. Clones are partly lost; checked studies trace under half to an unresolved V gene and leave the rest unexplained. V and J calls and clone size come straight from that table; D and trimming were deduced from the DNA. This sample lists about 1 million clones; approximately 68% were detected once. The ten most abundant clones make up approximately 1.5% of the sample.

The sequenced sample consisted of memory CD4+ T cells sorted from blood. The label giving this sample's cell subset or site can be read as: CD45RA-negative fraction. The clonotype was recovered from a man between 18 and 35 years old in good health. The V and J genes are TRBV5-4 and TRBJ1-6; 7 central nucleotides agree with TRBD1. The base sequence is TGTGCCAGCACCCACAGGGGTACTAATTCACCCCTCCACTTT. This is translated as CASTHRGTNSPLHF. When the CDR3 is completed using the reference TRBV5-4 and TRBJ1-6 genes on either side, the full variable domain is ETGVTQSPTHLIKTRGQQVTLRCSSQSGHNTVSWYQQALGQGPQFIFQYYREEENGRGNFPPRFSGLQFPNYSSELNVNALELDDSALYLCASTHRGTNSPLHFGNGTRLTVT.